This T cell receptor beta chain was identified during a study of T cell repertoires in ileal Crohn's disease. Study details: Median disease duration was approximately eight years; roughly 40% smoked at surgery. Study-wide results and limits: Active smokers at surgery had more clonal expansions than non-smokers. Every patient over 26.8% clonality showed endoscopic recurrence. Sorted CD8 T cells held more high-frequency clones than CD4.

The data were produced by immunoSEQ multiplex PCR, yet TCRdb's version contains in-frame clones alone and is incomplete. The table includes around 17,000 clones, approximately 60% detected once. Details on this clone: The antigen is not known.

The TCR originated in an adult with Crohn's disease. The sequencing sample was made of ileal tissue.

The CDR3 here is CASSDGGAGNTIYF. The CDR3 region has the DNA TGTGCCAGCAGTGACGGGGGGGCTGGAAACACCATATATTTT. The genes are TRBV25-1 and TRBJ1-3, with D perhaps matching TRBD1 (5 bases). Per the germline V gene, CDR1 is MGHDK and CDR2 is SYGVNS. CDR3 size: 14 residues. The germline V and J ends were trimmed by 3 bases and 2 bases, with 8 bases remaining between them.